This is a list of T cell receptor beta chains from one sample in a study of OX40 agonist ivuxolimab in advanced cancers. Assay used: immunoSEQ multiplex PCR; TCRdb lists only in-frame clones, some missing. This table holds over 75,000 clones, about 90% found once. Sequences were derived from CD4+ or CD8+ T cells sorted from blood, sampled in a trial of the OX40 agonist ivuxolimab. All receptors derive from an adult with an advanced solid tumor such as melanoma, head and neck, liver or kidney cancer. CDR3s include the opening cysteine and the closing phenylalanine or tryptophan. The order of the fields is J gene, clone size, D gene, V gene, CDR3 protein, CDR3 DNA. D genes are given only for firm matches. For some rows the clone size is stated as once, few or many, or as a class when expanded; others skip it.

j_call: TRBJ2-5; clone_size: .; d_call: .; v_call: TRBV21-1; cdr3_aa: CASSKKVDVRETQYF; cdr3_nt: TGTGCCAGCAGCAAAAAGGTCGACGTGCGGGAGACCCAGTACTTC
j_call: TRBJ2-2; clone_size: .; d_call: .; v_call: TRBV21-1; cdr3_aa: CASSKEGWTGELFF; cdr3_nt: TGTGCCAGCAGCAAAGAGGGATGGACCGGGGAGCTGTTTTTT
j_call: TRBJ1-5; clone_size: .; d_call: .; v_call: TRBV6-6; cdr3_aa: CASSYSEPQHF; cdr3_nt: TGTGCCAGCAGTTACTCGGAGCCCCAGCATTTT
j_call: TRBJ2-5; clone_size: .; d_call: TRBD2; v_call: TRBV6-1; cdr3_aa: CASTWTSGQETQYF; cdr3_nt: TGTGCCAGCACTTGGACTAGCGGGCAAGAGACCCAGTACTTC
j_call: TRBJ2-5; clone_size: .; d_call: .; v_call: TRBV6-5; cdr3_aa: CASSYQDYGETQYF; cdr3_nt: TGTGCCAGCAGTTACCAGGACTACGGGGAGACCCAGTACTTC
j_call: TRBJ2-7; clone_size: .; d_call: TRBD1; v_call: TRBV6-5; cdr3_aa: CASSLSTGDPYEQYF; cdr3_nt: TGTGCCAGCAGCCTCTCGACAGGGGACCCCTACGAGCAGTACTTC
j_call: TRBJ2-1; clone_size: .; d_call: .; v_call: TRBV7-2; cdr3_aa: CASSLGRNNEQFF; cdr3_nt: TGTGCCAGCAGCTTAGGGAGGAACAATGAGCAGTTCTTC
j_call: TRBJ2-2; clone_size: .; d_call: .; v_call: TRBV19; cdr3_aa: CASSPVARNGGELFF; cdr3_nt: TGTGCCAGTAGCCCCGTAGCCCGAAACGGCGGGGAGCTGTTTTTT
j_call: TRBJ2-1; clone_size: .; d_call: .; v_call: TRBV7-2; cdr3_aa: CASSEKREGEQFF; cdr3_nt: TGTGCCAGCAGCGAGAAACGGGAAGGTGAGCAGTTCTTC
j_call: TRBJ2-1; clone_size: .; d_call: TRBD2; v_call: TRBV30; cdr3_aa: CAWTPLAGGGSYNEQFF; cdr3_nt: TGTGCCTGGACCCCGCTAGCGGGAGGGGGCTCCTACAATGAGCAGTTCTTC
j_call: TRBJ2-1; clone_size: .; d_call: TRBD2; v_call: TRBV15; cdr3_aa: CATSRDVAGANEQFF; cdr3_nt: TGTGCCACCAGCAGAGATGTAGCGGGTGCCAATGAGCAGTTCTTC
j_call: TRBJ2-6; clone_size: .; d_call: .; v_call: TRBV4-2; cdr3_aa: CASSQAIGVAGANVLTF; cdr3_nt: TGTGCCAGCAGCCAAGCCATAGGGGTGGCTGGGGCCAACGTCCTGACTTTC
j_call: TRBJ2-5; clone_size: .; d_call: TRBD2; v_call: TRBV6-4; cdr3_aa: CASSGGTSGQETQYF; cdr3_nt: TGTGCCAGCAGCGGCGGGACTAGCGGCCAAGAGACCCAGTACTTC
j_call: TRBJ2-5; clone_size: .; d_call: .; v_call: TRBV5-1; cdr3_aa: CASSAVQETQYF; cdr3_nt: TGCGCCAGCAGCGCTGTCCAAGAGACCCAGTACTTC
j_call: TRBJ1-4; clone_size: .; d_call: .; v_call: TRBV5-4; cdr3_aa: CASSLSGVTNEKLFF; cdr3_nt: TGTGCCAGCAGCTTGTCGGGGGTTACTAATGAAAAACTGTTTTTT
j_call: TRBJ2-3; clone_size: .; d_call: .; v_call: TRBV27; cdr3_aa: CASSLSAAYTDTQYF; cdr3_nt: TGTGCCAGCAGTTTATCGGCAGCATACACAGATACGCAGTATTTT
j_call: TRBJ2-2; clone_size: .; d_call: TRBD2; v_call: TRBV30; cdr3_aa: CAWRGRGRTGELFF; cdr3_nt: TGTGCCTGGAGAGGGAGGGGTAGAACCGGGGAGCTGTTTTTT
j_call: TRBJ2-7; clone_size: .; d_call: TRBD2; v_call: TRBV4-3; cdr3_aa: CASSRLAGPSYEQYF; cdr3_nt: TGCGCCAGCAGCCGCTTAGCGGGCCCCTCCTACGAGCAGTACTTC
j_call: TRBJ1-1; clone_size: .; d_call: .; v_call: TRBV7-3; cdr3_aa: CASSPNAGKTEAFF; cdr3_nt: TGTGCCAGCAGCCCGAACGCAGGGAAAACTGAAGCTTTCTTT
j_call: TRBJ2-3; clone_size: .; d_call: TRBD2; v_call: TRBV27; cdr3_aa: CASSLRFGGRAPDTQYF; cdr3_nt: TGTGCCAGCAGTTTACGCTTCGGCGGGAGGGCCCCAGATACGCAGTATTTT
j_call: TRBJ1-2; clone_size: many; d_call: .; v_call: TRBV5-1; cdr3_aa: CASSLEQSAYGYTF; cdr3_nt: TGCGCCAGCAGCTTGGAGCAATCTGCCTATGGCTACACCTTC
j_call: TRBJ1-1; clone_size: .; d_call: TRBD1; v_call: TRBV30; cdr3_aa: CAGKTGGTEAFF; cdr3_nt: TGTGCCGGGAAGACAGGGGGCACTGAAGCTTTCTTT
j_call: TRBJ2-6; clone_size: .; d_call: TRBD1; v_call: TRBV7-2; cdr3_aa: CASSFRQGQAGANVLTF; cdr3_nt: TGTGCCAGCAGCTTTAGACAGGGTCAAGCGGGGGCCAACGTCCTGACTTTC
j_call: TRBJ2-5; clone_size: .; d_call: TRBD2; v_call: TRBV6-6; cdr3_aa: CASSPGLAGGWETQYF; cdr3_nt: TGTGCCAGCAGCCCCGGACTAGCGGGAGGCTGGGAGACCCAGTACTTC
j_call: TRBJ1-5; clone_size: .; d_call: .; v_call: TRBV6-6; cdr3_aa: CASSPTRGAGQPQHF; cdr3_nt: TGTGCCAGCAGCCCAACTCGGGGGGCGGGTCAGCCCCAGCATTTT
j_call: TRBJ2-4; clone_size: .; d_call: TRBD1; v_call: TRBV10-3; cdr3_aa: CAISDRGDIQYF; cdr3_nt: TGTGCCATCTCGGACAGGGGAGACATTCAGTACTTC
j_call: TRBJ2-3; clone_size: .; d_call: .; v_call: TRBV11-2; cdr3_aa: CASSLGRTGTDTQYF; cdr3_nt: TGTGCCAGCAGCTTAGGCCGCACAGGGACAGATACGCAGTATTTT
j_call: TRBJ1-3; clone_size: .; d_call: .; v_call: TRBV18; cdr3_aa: CASSPFPRGALSGNTIYF; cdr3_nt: TGTGCCAGCTCACCATTCCCGCGGGGGGCCCTCTCTGGAAACACCATATATTTT
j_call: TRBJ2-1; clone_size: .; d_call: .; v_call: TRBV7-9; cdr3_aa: CASPGEPYNEQFF; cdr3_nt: TGTGCCAGTCCGGGAGAACCGTACAATGAGCAGTTCTTC
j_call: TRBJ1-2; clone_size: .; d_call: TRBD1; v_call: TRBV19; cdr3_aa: CASSLPTGRDGYTF; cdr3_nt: TGTGCCAGTAGTCTTCCGACAGGGAGGGATGGCTACACCTTC
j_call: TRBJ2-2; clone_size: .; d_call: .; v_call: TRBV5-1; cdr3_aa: CASSPDPNTGELFF; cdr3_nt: TGCGCCAGCAGCCCAGACCCGAACACCGGGGAGCTGTTTTTT
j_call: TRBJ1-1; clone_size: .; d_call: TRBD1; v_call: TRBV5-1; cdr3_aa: CASSSGQGATEAFF; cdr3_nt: TGCGCCAGCAGCTCCGGACAGGGGGCTACTGAAGCTTTCTTT
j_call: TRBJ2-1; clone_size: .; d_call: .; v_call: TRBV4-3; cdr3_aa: CASSQARVANEQFF; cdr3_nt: TGCGCCAGCAGCCAAGCCCGCGTCGCGAATGAGCAGTTCTTC
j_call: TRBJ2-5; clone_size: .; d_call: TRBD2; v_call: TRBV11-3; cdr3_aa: CASSPSGRETQYF; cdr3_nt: TGTGCCAGCAGCCCTTCCGGGAGGGAGACCCAGTACTTC